The present TCR beta chain was sequenced within a study of OX40 agonist ivuxolimab in advanced cancers. At the level of the study: In this cohort, patients received ivuxolimab, an agonistic anti-OX40 (CD134) antibody.

Clones were sequenced by immunoSEQ multiplex PCR, and TCRdb holds only the in-frame ones, with some missing. This table has tens of thousands of clones, over 75% appearing once. This CDR3 spans 13 amino acids. Trimming pared 7 bases from V and 4 bases from J, leaving 13 bases between. Germline V gene sequence: CDR1 LNHDA, CDR2 SQIVND (reference sequence). The material sequenced was CD4+ or CD8+ T cells sorted from blood, taken in a trial of the OX40 agonist ivuxolimab. The origin of this receptor is an adult with an advanced solid tumor such as melanoma, head and neck, liver or kidney cancer. This sequence joins TRBV19 and TRBJ1-2; D possibly corresponds to TRBD1 (5 bases). The CDR3 reads CASKVRAAYGYTF. The CDR3 coding sequence is TGTGCCAGTAAAGTCAGGGCCGCCTATGGCTACACCTTC. Full variable domain (rest looked up from reference TRBV19 and TRBJ1-2): DGGITQSPKYLFRKEGQNVTLSCEQNLNHDAMYWYRQDPGQGLRLIYYSQIVNDFQKGDIAEGYSVSREKKESFPLTVTSAQKNPTAFYLCASKVRAAYGYTFGSGTRLTVV.